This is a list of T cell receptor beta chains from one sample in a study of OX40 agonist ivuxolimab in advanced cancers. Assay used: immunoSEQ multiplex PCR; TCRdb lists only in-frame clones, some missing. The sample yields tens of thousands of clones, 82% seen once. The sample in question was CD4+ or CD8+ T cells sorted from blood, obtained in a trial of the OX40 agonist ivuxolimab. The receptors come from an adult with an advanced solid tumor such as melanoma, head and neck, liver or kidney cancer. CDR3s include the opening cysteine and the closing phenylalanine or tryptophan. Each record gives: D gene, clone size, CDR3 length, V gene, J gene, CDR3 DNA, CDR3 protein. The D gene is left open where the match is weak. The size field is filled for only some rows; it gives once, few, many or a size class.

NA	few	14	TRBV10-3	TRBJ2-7	TGTGCCATCAGTGTCCAGCGGTCCAACTACGAGCAGTACTTC	CAISVQRSNYEQYF
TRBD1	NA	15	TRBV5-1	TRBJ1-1	TGCGCCAGCAGCTTGCTCCCCGACAGGGCTGCTGAAGCTTTCTTT	CASSLLPDRAAEAFF
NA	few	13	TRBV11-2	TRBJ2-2	TGTGCCAGCAGCGCGGCATACACCGGGGAGCTGTTTTTT	CASSAAYTGELFF
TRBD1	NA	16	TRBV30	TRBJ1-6	TGTGCCTGGACTCCAGGGGGGGCCAATCTAAATTCACCCCTCCACTTT	CAWTPGGANLNSPLHF
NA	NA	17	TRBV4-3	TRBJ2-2	TGCGCCAGCAGCCAATCGATACTAACGGGGGACACCGGGGAGCTGTTTTTT	CASSQSILTGDTGELFF
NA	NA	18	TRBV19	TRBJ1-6	TGTGCCAGTAGTATTATGGCCCTCACCGACACATATAATTCACCCCTCCACTTT	CASSIMALTDTYNSPLHF
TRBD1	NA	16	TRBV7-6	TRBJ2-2	TGTGCCAGCAGCTTAGGTTCAGGGGGATACACCGGGGAGCTGTTTTTT	CASSLGSGGYTGELFF
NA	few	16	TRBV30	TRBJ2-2	TGTGCCTGGAGTGTACGGGGGCAGGGGGTTAACGGGGAGCTGTTTTTT	CAWSVRGQGVNGELFF
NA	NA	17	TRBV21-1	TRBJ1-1	TGTGCCAGCCCCAAAGTCCCCAGGGGTTTGTGTAACACTGAAGCTTTCTTT	CASPKVPRGLCNTEAFF
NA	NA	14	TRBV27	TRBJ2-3	TGTGCCACCGGGAGCGTCGGGAGTGGGTATACGCAGTATTTT	CATGSVGSGYTQYF
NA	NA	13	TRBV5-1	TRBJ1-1	TGCGCCAGCAGCTTGAACACCTACACTGAAGCTTTCTTT	CASSLNTYTEAFF
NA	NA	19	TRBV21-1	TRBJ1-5	TGTGCCAGCCGAAGCCGAGCGGGGGGGACCCAATATAGCAATCAGCCCCAGCATTTT	CASRSRAGGTQYSNQPQHF
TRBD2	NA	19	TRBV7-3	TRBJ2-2	TGTGCCAGCAGCTTACGTTCACTCAGCGGGAGGCCTCCCGCCGGGGAGCTGTTTTTT	CASSLRSLSGRPPAGELFF
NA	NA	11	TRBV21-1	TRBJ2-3	TGTGCCAGCAGCAAAGCGGGGGGGCAGTATTTT	CASSKAGGQYF
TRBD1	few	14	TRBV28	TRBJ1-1	TGTGCCAGCACCCTCGACAGGGGGAGGACTGAAGCTTTCTTT	CASTLDRGRTEAFF
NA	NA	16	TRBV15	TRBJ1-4	TGTGCCACCAGCAGAGCCACCGGGAAAATAAGGGAAAAACTGTTTTTT	CATSRATGKIREKLFF
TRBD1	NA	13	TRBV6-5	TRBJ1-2	TGTGCCAGCAGCACAGAGACAGGGCTTGGCTACACCTTC	CASSTETGLGYTF
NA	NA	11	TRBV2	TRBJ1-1	TGTGCCAGCAGTCGGAAAACTGAAGCTTTCTTT	CASSRKTEAFF
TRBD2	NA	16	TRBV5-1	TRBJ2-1	TGCGCCAGCAGCCATAGCGGGGGGATCTCCTACAATGAGCAGTTCTTC	CASSHSGGISYNEQFF
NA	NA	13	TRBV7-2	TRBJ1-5	TGTGCCAGCAGCCGGGGGGGCAATCAGCCCCAGCATTTT	CASSRGGNQPQHF
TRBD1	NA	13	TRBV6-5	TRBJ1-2	TGTGCCAGCAGTCCAACTGGACAGGGCGGCTACACCTTC	CASSPTGQGGYTF
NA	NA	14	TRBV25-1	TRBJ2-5	TGTGCCAGCAGTGAATTAAGGGGGGGAGAGACCCAGTACTTC	CASSELRGGETQYF
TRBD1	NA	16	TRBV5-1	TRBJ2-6	TGCGCCAGCAGCGGGACAGGGGGCGACGCGGCCAACGTCCTGACTTTC	CASSGTGGDAANVLTF
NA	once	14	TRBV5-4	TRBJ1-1	TGTGCCAGCAGTAGGGGGGGGGAGAGCACTGAAGCTTTCTTT	CASSRGGESTEAFF
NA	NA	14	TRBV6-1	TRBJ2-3	TGTGCCAGCAGTGGGGCATTGTCCACAGATACGCAGTATTTT	CASSGALSTDTQYF
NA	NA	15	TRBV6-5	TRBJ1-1	TGTGCCAGCAGGAAACAGCCCCTTATGAACACTGAAGCTTTCTTT	CASRKQPLMNTEAFF
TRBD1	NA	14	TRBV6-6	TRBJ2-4	TGTGCCAGCAGTTACCCGGAGGGACAGGGGTCATCGTACTTC	CASSYPEGQGSSYF